One T cell receptor beta chain is described in this entry. Its antigen is unknown. No clone much larger than this one lies a single base away; base qualities are absent. The sample is drawn from a study of cytomegalovirus exposure and HLA in healthy donors (dated by TCRdb to the late 2010s). Broadly, across the study: An earlier analysis of 587 of the donors reported roughly 300 Gb of sequence data and more than 90 million unique TCR beta sequences from 150 million to 200 million T cells. Of the roughly 400 genotyped donors, 65% to 90% were placed in the genetic ancestry cluster associated with self-reported Caucasian donors. Besides the first cohort of around 670 subjects, a separate validation cohort made up of over a hundred different subjects was used. To predict cytomegalovirus infection status, the study brought together high-throughput TCR immunosequencing, statistical association of individual TCRs with disease status, and machine learning. Four to six DR-DQ haplotypes were handled as single units for association and clustering, since linkage in the cohort was strong. The study used immunosequencing to profile the T cell repertoires of approximately 640 subjects and linked those repertoires to cytomegalovirus serostatus. Among roughly 400 genotyped donors of the cohort, an average of approximately 240,000 unique TCR beta nucleotide sequences was sequenced per donor, of which about 19% were non-productive. Alongside the repertoire data, information on donor age, sex, ethnicity and CMV serostatus was compiled. Roughly 300 gigabases of sequencing data and roughly 81 million unique TCR sequences made up an early release that covered nearly 650 HLA-typed donors. The study aimed to test whether cataloging public T cell receptors could reveal signatures of past pathogen exposure. Typing coverage varied by locus: roughly 629-630 donors for A, B, C, DRB1 and DQB1; 500 to 550 for DQA1; approximately 570 for DPA1; roughly 450 for DPB1. An earlier analysis of fewer than 700 of the donors applied high-throughput TCR beta sequencing to assess whether each TCR beta V gene segment acted as functional or pseudogenic. Every repertoire in the discovery cohort had been generated on one and the same sequencing platform. Both class I and class II loci were covered by HLA typing, at four-digit resolution. To study patterns of TCR occurrence, a later analysis re-analyzed previously published TCR beta repertoires from 600 to 750 donors and added high-resolution HLA genotyping. The later analysis used no new phenotypic data to find candidate immune exposures, relying instead on TCR beta sequences and their occurrence across donors. Genome-wide SNP genotypes for about 65% of the 666 donors were used in a later genetic analysis, which treated that subset as a discovery cohort.

The CDR3, from cysteine to phenylalanine, totals 17 residues. The sequence is cut down to CDR3 DNA, 51 bases in frame from base 1. Ends trimmed: V by 8 bases, J by 4 bases; bases unmatched to a gene: 18. For CDR1 and CDR2, the germline V gene (reference sequence) lists SEHNR and FQNEAQ. The cohort comprised approximately 700 healthy bone marrow donors. All cohort members were sampled while nominally healthy, although unrecorded immune exposures were likely present. The donor tested CMV seronegative and was one of the 352 seronegative cohort members. Every donor gave a peripheral blood sample, and the peripheral blood mononuclear cells from that sample were used for TCR beta sequencing. The Qiagen DNeasy Blood Extraction Kit was used to extract genomic DNA from the blood cell samples. Libraries were constructed by the immunoSEQ multiplex PCR assay. For the multiplex PCR, a mixture combining 60 forward primers for TCR Vbeta segments and 13 reverse primers for TCR Jbeta segments was used. Amplification of the CDR3 region of rearranged TCR beta genes was performed with a multiplex PCR assay on genomic DNA. The Illumina HiSeq System was used to sequence the amplified TCR beta libraries as 87-base-pair reads. The source study handled its data this way. Across the roughly 700 repertoires, a later analysis counted approximately 75 million unique TCR beta chains, 9 million to 14 million of which were shared by at least two donors. To remove PCR and sequencing errors, raw reads were error-corrected and collapsed into unique sequences using a nearest-neighbor algorithm that merged closely related sequences. Alignment of CDR3 sequences to IMGT reference sequences was used to assign V, D and J gene segments. For a sequence to be retained, at least a six-nucleotide match to both a V gene segment and a J gene segment was required. A rearrangement was called productive if the CDR3 had no stop codons and remained in frame with V and J, and every other rearrangement was called non-productive. Following IMGT convention, CDR3 was defined as the stretch from the second conserved V-encoded cysteine up to the conserved J-encoded phenylalanine. The earlier analysis of some 600 of the donors excluded sequences that lacked an unambiguous match to a single V gene segment. An earlier analysis of 587 of the donors classified V segments as functional when productive rearrangements were above 56.7% and as segregating when the standard deviation between donors was above 5%. A statistical classification framework was developed to diagnose cytomegalovirus status using the catalog of TCR beta chain sequences. V and J gene assignment, in a later analysis, came from comparing TCR nucleotide sequences with IMGT/GENE-DB human TR gene sequences. A later analysis assigned CDR3 sequences and most-parsimonious VDJ recombination scenarios with the TCRdist pipeline. In a later analysis, each TCR beta chain was defined by its CDR3 amino acid sequence together with its V-gene family, and reads without a unique V-gene family were excluded. In a later analysis, 500 to 650 highly shared, low-generation-probability nucleotide sequences were removed to address suspected cross-contamination and a sequencing artifact. In a later analysis, a clonal expansion index for each public chain was calculated from normalized within-repertoire ranks of inferred template counts. In a later analysis, generation probabilities were computed using a VDJ recombination model fitted to out-of-frame rearrangements, and the results were checked against IGoR. In a later analysis, TCR-TCR, TCR-HLA and TCR-CMV co-occurrence was scored with hypergeometric tests, and a repertoire-size bias correction was applied to TCR pairs. A later analysis estimated false discovery rates by permuting HLA or CMV assignments 20 times. In a later analysis, co-occurring TCRs were grouped using DBSCAN, and TCRdist sequence similarity was added for clustering within HLA-allele-positive subsets. Repertoires with fewer than 30,000 or more than 120,000 public chains, plus five repertoires with anomalous nucleotide sharing, were excluded from co-occurrence clustering. The table comes from immuneACCESS by way of TCRdb, which keeps in-frame sequences with V and J called. Part of the clones is missing from these tables; in studies checked, under half for an unresolved V gene and the rest for unknown reasons. V and J calls and clone size are those listed in that table; D and trimming were worked out from the DNA. The table for this sample lists 90,000 to 150,000 clones; 70% to 80% of them were counted only once. The ten top clones hold 2% to 3% of the sample.

On the study overall, not on this receptor specifically: Compared with equally common non-associated chains, HLA-associated TCR beta chains in a later analysis were more clonally expanded and had lower generation probabilities. According to a later genetic analysis, donors in an Asian-associated ancestry cluster had fewer N-insertions in productive TCRs than the roughly 660-donor mean. Roughly uniform sequencing depth across donors was assumed in presence/absence analyses, although this assumption may not hold. Immune exposure information for the cohort was limited to CMV serostatus. The earlier analysis of 587 of the donors excluded around 17 rarely observed V segments, including chromosome 9 orphons, because counts were too low. Specific HLA alleles were associated with 15,000 to 20,000 TCR beta sequences at a false discovery rate of 0.05 in a later analysis. In this cohort, only TCR beta chains were sequenced, and detectable features were limited by the absence of alpha or paired-chain data. Most TCR sequences were observed very rarely across donors, whereas some public TCRs were present in many individuals. According to a later analysis, parvovirus B19, influenza, CMV and Epstein-Barr virus appeared linked to several top co-occurrence clusters. The sequencing pipeline was judged likely to have produced a cluster of highly shared sequence variants as a technical artifact. An association between a missense DCLRE1C variant and V-gene and J-gene trimming of TCR beta chains was found in a later genetic analysis and replicated in an independent cohort. Linkage disequilibrium might explain the correlated functional status among segregating V segments, but an unknown experimental factor could not be excluded. Strong co-occurrence of HLA alleles, especially DR and DQ, made assigning TCR associations to individual alleles difficult. The study gave a list of about 160 TCR beta chains associated with cytomegalovirus. According to a later analysis, TCR association rates differed among HLA loci, with DRB1 alleles showing the most associated TCRs and HLA-C alleles showing the fewest. In both the original and validation cohorts, the classifier was reported to diagnose cytomegalovirus status with high specificity and sensitivity. Some IMGT-functional V segments, including TRBV6-2 and TRBV6-3, could not be distinguished by the 87-base-pair reads and were therefore excluded. A further reported finding was that TCR beta sequences accurately predicted the HLA-A and HLA-B alleles for most subjects in the first cohort. It was suggested by the authors that the approach could potentially be generalized to other disease states and immunological phenotypes. In vitro tests confirmed that a few of the cytomegalovirus-associated TCR beta chains recognize cytomegalovirus antigens. Because HLA typing was missing for some donors at each locus, association tests included only the typed subset. In a later analysis, most CMV-associated TCR beta chains were found to appear HLA-restricted, with HLA associations seemingly driven largely by CMV exposure. An earlier analysis of several hundred of the donors showed that most TCR beta V segments appeared in productive rearrangements either about 87% or about 30% of the time, which broadly matched IMGT annotations.

The material sequenced was PBMCs. This chain is built from TRBV7-9 and TRBJ2-5, with 8 middle bases fitting TRBD2. The TCR sequence derives from a female donor in good health and CMV-seronegative. The base sequence is TGTGCCAGCCGTCCCCCGGCCGCTAGCGGGTCCGGAGAGACCCAGTACTTC. This gives the protein CASRPPAASGSGETQYF.